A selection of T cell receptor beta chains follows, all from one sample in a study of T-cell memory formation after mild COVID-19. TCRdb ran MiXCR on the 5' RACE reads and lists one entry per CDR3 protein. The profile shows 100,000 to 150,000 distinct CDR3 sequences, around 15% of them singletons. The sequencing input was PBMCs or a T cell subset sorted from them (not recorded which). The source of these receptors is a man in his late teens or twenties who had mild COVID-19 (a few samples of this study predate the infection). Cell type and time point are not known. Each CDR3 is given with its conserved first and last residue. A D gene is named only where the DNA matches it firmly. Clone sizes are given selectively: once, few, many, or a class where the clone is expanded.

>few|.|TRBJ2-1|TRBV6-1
TGTGCCAGCAGTCGCTTAGACGATGAGCAGTTCTTC
CASSRLDDEQFF
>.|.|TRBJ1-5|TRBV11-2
TGTGCCAGCAGCTTTTCGGGCCACAATCAGCCCCAGCATTTT
CASSFSGHNQPQHF
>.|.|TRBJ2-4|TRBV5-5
TGTGCCAGCAGCTTGGATCCCCTAGCCAAAAACATTCAGTACTTC
CASSLDPLAKNIQYF
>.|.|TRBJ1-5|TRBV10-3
TGTGCCATCAGTGAGTCAAGGGGTTGGCATCAGCCCCAGCATTTT
CAISESRGWHQPQHF
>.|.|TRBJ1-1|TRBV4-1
TGCGCCAGCAGCCACTTCAGGGATTACACTGAAGCTTTCTTT
CASSHFRDYTEAFF
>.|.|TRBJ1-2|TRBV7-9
TGTGCCAGCAGCGGACAGCCCCACTATGGCTACACCTTC
CASSGQPHYGYTF
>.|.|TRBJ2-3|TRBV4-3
TGCGCCAGCAGCCAAGATAGGGGGGCCGCAGATACGCAGTATTTT
CASSQDRGAADTQYF
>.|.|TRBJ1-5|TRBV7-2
TGTGCCAGCAGTGGATATGGCAATCAGCCCCAGCATTTT
CASSGYGNQPQHF
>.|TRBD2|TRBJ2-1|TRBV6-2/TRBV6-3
TGTGCCAGCCGTCCAGCGGGAGGCTCCTACAATGAGCAGTTCTTC
CASRPAGGSYNEQFF
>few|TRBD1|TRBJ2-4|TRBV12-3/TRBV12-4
TGTGCCAGCAGGGACAGGGAGAGGACCAAAAACATTCAGTACTTC
CASRDRERTKNIQYF
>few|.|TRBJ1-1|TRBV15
TGTGCCACCAGCAGAGATTCGGACGGGGCAGAAGCTTTCTTT
CATSRDSDGAEAFF
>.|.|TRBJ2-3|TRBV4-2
TGTGCCAGCAGCCAAGCACAGGCCGAGGGGACAGATACGCAGTATTTT
CASSQAQAEGTDTQYF
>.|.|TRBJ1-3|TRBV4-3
TGCGCCAGCGGCAGGGAACCTGGAAACACCATATATTTT
CASGREPGNTIYF
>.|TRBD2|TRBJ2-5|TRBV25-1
TGTGCCAGCAGTACTAGCGGGGCTGGAGAGACCCAGTACTTC
CASSTSGAGETQYF
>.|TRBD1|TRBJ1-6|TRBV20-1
TGCAGTGCTAGAGTGGGGACAGGGGGCGATAATTCACCCCTCCACTTT
CSARVGTGGDNSPLHF
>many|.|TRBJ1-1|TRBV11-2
TGTGCCAGCAGCTTCCCGGGAGCTGAAGCTTTCTTT
CASSFPGAEAFF
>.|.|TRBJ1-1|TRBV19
TGTGCCTCGTGCCCCCGGACAGCTATGAACACTGAAGCTTTCTTT
CASCPRTAMNTEAFF
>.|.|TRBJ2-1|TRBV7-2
TGTGCCAGCAGTCAATCCCTCCCCAATGAGCAGTTCTTC
CASSQSLPNEQFF
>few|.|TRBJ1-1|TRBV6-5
TGTGCCAGCACAGGGACGGTGGACACTGAAGCTTTCTTT
CASTGTVDTEAFF
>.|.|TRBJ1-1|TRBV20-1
TGCAGTGCTAGAGAGGGGCCTAACACTGAAGCTTTCTTT
CSAREGPNTEAFF
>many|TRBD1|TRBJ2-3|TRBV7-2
TGTGCCAGCAGCTGGACAGGGGGTCCGCAGTATTTT
CASSWTGGPQYF
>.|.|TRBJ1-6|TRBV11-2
TGTGCCAGCAGCTTAGCCCTATATTCACCCCTCCACTTT
CASSLALYSPLHF
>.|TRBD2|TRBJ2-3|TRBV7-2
TGTGCCAGCAGCTTTTCCGGGGGGGCCCCAGATACGCAGTATTTT
CASSFSGGAPDTQYF
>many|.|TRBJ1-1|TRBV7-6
TGTGCCAGCAGCTTAACCAGGGAAACTGAAGCTTTCTTT
CASSLTRETEAFF
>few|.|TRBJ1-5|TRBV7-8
TGTGCCAGCAGCTTTGTAGGGTTGTATCAGCCCCAGCATTTT
CASSFVGLYQPQHF
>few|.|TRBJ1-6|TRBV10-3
TGTGCCATCAGTGGGGCTGGTCCTAATTCACCCCTCCACTTT
CAISGAGPNSPLHF
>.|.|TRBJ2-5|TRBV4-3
TGCGCCAGCAGTCCCGAGGGGGTTTTTCCTTTAGCGACCCAGTACTTC
CASSPEGVFPLATQYF
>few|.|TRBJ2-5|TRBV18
TGTGCCAGCAAGCTCGACCGAGGGTGGGAGACCCAGTACTTC
CASKLDRGWETQYF
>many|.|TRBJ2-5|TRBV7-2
TGTGCCAGCAGCCCACGACTATCCCAAGAGACCCAGTACTTC
CASSPRLSQETQYF
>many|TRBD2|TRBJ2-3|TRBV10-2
TGCGCCAGCAAAGGGGATGCGGGGGTAGATACGCAGTATTTT
CASKGDAGVDTQYF